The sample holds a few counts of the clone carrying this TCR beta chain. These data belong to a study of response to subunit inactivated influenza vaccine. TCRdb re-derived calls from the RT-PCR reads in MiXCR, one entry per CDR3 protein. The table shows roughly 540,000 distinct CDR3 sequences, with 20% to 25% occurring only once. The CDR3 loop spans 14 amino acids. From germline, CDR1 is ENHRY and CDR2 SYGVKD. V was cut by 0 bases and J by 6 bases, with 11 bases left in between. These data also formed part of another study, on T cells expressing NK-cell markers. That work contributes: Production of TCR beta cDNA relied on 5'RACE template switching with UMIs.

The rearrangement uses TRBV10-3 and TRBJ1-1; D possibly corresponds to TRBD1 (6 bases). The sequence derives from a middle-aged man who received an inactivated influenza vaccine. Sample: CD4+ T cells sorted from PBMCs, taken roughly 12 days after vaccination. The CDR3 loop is CAISESGGQAEAFF. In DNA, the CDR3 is TGTGCCATCAGTGAGTCGGGGGGGCAAGCTGAAGCTTTCTTT.